What follows is one T cell receptor (beta chain) and its context. Antigen specificity is unknown. The source of the sample is a study of response to subunit inactivated influenza vaccine. Germline V gene lookup returns CDR1 SGHRS and CDR2 YFSETQ. V dropped 4 bases and J dropped 6; count of bases not matched to a gene: 9. There are 14 residues in the CDR3. Study-level points and caveats: It was the authors' suggestion that each seasonal influenza vaccination recruits few new T cells.

MiXCR, applied by TCRdb to the RT-PCR reads, yields one record per CDR3 protein. The sample has about 530,000 distinct CDR3 sequences, over 10% seen once; the top ten hold around 12%. The sequence was collected from a man between 50 and 59 years old who received an inactivated influenza vaccine. Sequences were derived from PBMCs from blood, sampled 45 days after vaccination. The chain has TRBV5-1 and TRBJ2-7; TRBD2 agrees at 8 bases. CDR3 coding DNA: TGCGCCAGCAGCCCCACGGGGGGGGCGGGCGAGCAGTACTTC. The encoded protein is CASSPTGGAGEQYF.